The T cell receptor beta chain described here comes from a study of T cell responses to AZD1222 COVID-19 vaccine (dated by TCRdb to about 2021). Some background on the complete study: Because spike-specific TCR depth and breadth did not differ between the two schedules, AZD1222 recipients who got a second dose at roughly 4 weeks were pooled with those who got a second dose at roughly 12 weeks. A total of around 240 trial participants underwent TCR sequencing, of whom about 210 received two doses of AZD1222 and about 25 received two doses of the MenACWY control vaccine. Trial participants were enrolled into age subgroups of 18-55, 56-69 and 70-plus years, which contained about 160, 30 and 59 TCR-sequenced participants, respectively. Study-wide findings and limitations: In the small 56-69-year group, the increase in depth fell short of significance, most likely because of low power. Most participants were white British and females outnumbered males, and the authors suggested that clonal diversity may have been underestimated. After two AZD1222 doses, both the breadth and the depth of spike-specific TCRs were significantly higher than at day 0 and than in MenACWY recipients. No day 14 peak-response samples were available, so repertoires were characterized only after the peak T cell response. Only five to seven AZD1222 recipients were SARS-CoV-2 seropositive at baseline, limiting conclusions about previously exposed vaccinees. Nearly half of unique spike-specific TCRs reportedly recognized epitopes outside regions mutated in the B.1.351 and B.1.1.7 variants. The whole spike protein was spanned by vaccine-associated CD4 TCRs, and dominant responses were seen in regions 160-218 and 743-854.

CDR3 length: 17 amino acids, cysteine to phenylalanine. The read is trimmed to its CDR3 DNA, 51 bases read in frame from base 1. V gives up 10 bases and J gives up 0 bases, and the segment between their germline ends measures 21 bases. The germline V gene (reference sequence) specifies LNHDA as CDR1 and SQIVND as CDR2. Concerning this clone: Its recognized antigen is unknown. Base qualities are not provided; no much larger clone lies one nucleotide away.

The time point label of this sample denotes: baseline before first vaccination. Samples from vaccinated people were obtained from the UK trials COV001 and COV002, which included a single-blind randomized controlled phase 2/3 trial of AZD1222 (ChAdOx1 nCoV-19) in healthy adults. Trial participant PBMC samples were collected at day 0 and day 28 after the second dose for TCRbeta chain sequencing. The CDR3 regions of human TCRbeta chains were analyzed by immunosequencing. In the authors' own workflow: TCRs in the repertoires were matched against a reference library of SARS-CoV-2-specific TCRs that had been generated with the MIRA antigen-specificity platform. Breadth was defined as the fraction of unique TCRs that were SARS-CoV-2-associated. Depth was defined as the fraction of total T cells that were SARS-CoV-2-associated. Using the MIRA data, every spike-specific TCR was mapped to the spike region that the TCR reacted to and assigned to either a CD4 or a CD8 class. Log10-transformed breadth and depth values were compared by one-way ANOVA with Sidak's multiple comparisons tests. The clones in this table, taken by TCRdb from immuneACCESS, are in-frame only. Not every clone is retained; where verified, under half of the shortfall comes from an unresolved V gene, and the cause of the rest is unknown. Clonal size and the V and J genes are those of that table, whereas D and trimming came from the DNA. The sample yields more than 95,000 clones; 75% to 90% were counted once. More than 6.5% of the sample belongs to the ten largest clones.

Material: peripheral blood, obtained on day 0 of AZD1222 vaccination. The rearrangement combines TRBV19 with TRBJ2-2, with the D segment possibly TRBD1 or TRBD2, each aligning over 6 bases. This clonotype originated in an adult in good health. The DNA sequence reads TGTGCCACCCGGGGTGTCGGGGGCCCCTCGAACACCGGGGAGCTGTTTTTT. Its translation reads: CATRGVGGPSNTGELFF.